Shown below are 22 T cell receptor beta chains from a single sample sequenced in a study of radiation and T cells in renal cell carcinoma. The method was immunoSEQ multiplex PCR; TCRdb's version includes in-frame clones alone and lacks a portion of them. The sample lists 130,000 or so clones; approximately 87% were seen once. Time point specified: baseline pretreatment blood. The treatment is: 15 Gy SBRT to primary tumor, nephrectomy 4 weeks later. The sample consisted of blood, taken from a patient whose treatment included radiotherapy and nephrectomy. The receptors derive from a woman aged 45-59 years with renal cell carcinoma.

This clone has just a few counts. The same CDR3 is also encoded by other DNA sequences in this sample. This chain links TRBV4-3 with TRBJ2-1; 10 bases match TRBD1. This CDR3 is 16 amino acids long. Germline CDR1 LGHNA, CDR2 YSLEER. Trimming took 0 bases from V and 2 from J; bases not matched to a gene: 1. The CDR3 reads CASSQDGQGAYNEQFF. CDR3 coding DNA: TGCGCCAGCAGCCAAGATGGACAGGGGGCCTACAATGAGCAGTTCTTC.

V is TRBV10-1 and J is TRBJ1-4, with D unresolved. Germline CDR1 reads WNHNN; CDR2 reads SYGVQD (reference sequence). The CDR3 is 13 residues long. The V end was cut by 5 bases, the J end by 8 bases, with 12 bases between. This CDR3 reads CASSPIRGEKLFF. The DNA for the CDR3 is TGCGCCAGCAGTCCGATACGGGGAGAAAAACTGTTTTTT.

The V and J genes are TRBV6-5 and TRBJ1-1, with 7 bases aligning to TRBD1. CDR3 length: 12 amino acids. The V and J ends lost 4 bases and 8 bases, in that order; junction bases with no gene match: 4. From germline, CDR1 is MNHEY and CDR2 SVGAGI. The CDR3 region is CASSSRDSEAFF. As DNA, the CDR3 is TGTGCCAGCAGTTCACGGGACAGCGAAGCTTTCTTT.

V usage is TRBV7-9 and J usage is TRBJ2-5; possible D gene TRBD2, 6 bases. V was cut by 3 bases and J by 1 base, with 9 bases left in between. CDR3 size: 14 residues. Germline V CDR1 and CDR2: SEHNR, FQNEAQ (reference sequence). The CDR3 nucleotides read TGTGCCAGCAGCTTGGGCGGGACCCAAGAGACCCAGTACTTC. The encoded protein is CASSLGGTQETQYF.

V is TRBV19 and J is TRBJ1-2; 8 bases match TRBD1. Per germline, CDR1 LNHDA and CDR2 SQIVND (reference sequence). The CDR3 consists of 15 residues. After removal of 4 bases from V and 2 bases from J, the junction contained 6 bases not matched to a gene. In DNA, the CDR3 is TGTGCCAGTAGTACGGACAGGGAGGACAACTATGGCTACACCTTC. It specifies CASSTDREDNYGYTF.

The J gene is TRBJ1-2, the V gene TRBV6-4; D unclear. Between the trimmed V and J ends, which lost 2 bases and 6 bases, there was a span of 13 bases. Germline lookup yields CDR1 MRHNA and CDR2 SNTAGT. CDR3 size: 14 residues. The CDR3 reads CASSDLAGSNGYTF. CDR3 DNA: TGTGCCAGCAGTGACCTCGCCGGCTCGAATGGCTACACCTTC.

The CDR3 sequence: CASSYGDRVWDTQYF. In nucleotides, the CDR3 is TGTGCCAGCAGTTATGGGGACAGGGTGTGGGATACGCAGTATTTT. The chain employs TRBV6-6 and TRBJ2-3, with 9 bases aligning to TRBD1. CDR1 MNHNY and CDR2 SVGAGI come from the germline V gene (reference sequence). After removal of 3 bases from V and 6 bases from J, the junction contained 7 bases not matched to a gene. This CDR3 has 15 residues.

The rearrangement links TRBV2 to TRBJ1-3, with D hard to call. V lost 9 bases, J lost 0 bases, and 9 bases lay in between. This CDR3 contains 13 residues. Germline lookup yields CDR1 SNHLY and CDR2 FYNNEI. CDR3 coding DNA: TGTGCCAGTTGGCCTGACTCTGGAAACACCATATATTTT. Its protein product is CASWPDSGNTIYF.

The chain couples TRBV6-5 to TRBJ1-3; a weak D match, TRBD1 (6 bases). The CDR3 is made up of 16 amino acids. V lost 3 bases and J 2 bases, leaving 14 bases between the germline ends. Germline values: CDR1 MNHEY, CDR2 SVGAGI. CDR3 in amino acids: CASSYKGDIAGNTIYF. In nucleotides, the CDR3 is TGTGCCAGCAGTTATAAGGGGGACATAGCTGGAAACACCATATATTTT.

This clone was seen a few times. This chain links TRBV7-8 with TRBJ2-7; 7 positions match TRBD1. Germline V gene sequence: CDR1 SGHVS, CDR2 FQNEAQ. The length of the CDR3 is 13 residues. V was pared by 0 bases and J by 9 bases, with 5 bases of the junction left unmatched. The CDR3 DNA sequence: TGTGCCAGCAGCTTAGCGCGGACAGGTGGGCAGTACTTC. Protein: CASSLARTGGQYF.

The CDR3 protein is CASSLAGVGVPDTQYF. The CDR3 region has the DNA TGCGCCAGCAGCTTGGCTGGTGTGGGCGTTCCAGATACGCAGTATTTT. This rearrangement joins TRBV5-1 to TRBJ2-3; D not resolved. Germline values: CDR1 SGHRS, CDR2 YFSETQ. V lost 0 bases to trimming and J lost 4 bases, with 15 bases between them. The CDR3 extends over 16 amino acids.

V gene TRBV4-2 combines with J gene TRBJ1-6; D gene unclear. Germline lookup yields CDR1 LGHNA and CDR2 YNFKEQ. Trimming pared 0 bases from V and 5 bases from J, leaving 8 bases between. This CDR3 has 15 amino acids. The CDR3 protein is CASSQEFQDNSPLHF. The CDR3 DNA reads as TGTGCCAGCAGCCAAGAATTTCAGGATAATTCACCCCTCCACTTT.

V and J are TRBV19 and TRBJ2-3; D may match TRBD1 or TRBD2 (5 bases each). Germline V lookup: CDR1 LNHDA, CDR2 SQIVND (reference sequence). The ends were cut back, 7 bases at V and 4 bases at J, with 15 bases in the middle. The CDR3 length is 14 residues. CDR3 nucleotides: TGTGCCAGTAATACCGGGACGCTTGCAGATACGCAGTATTTT. Translating gives CASNTGTLADTQYF. Complete variable domain (other parts from reference TRBV19 and TRBJ2-3): DGGITQSPKYLFRKEGQNVTLSCEQNLNHDAMYWYRQDPGQGLRLIYYSQIVNDFQKGDIAEGYSVSREKKESFPLTVTSAQKNPTAFYLCASNTGTLADTQYFGPGTRLTVL.

This chain uses TRBV30 with TRBJ1-2; no definite D call. Looked up from germline, CDR1 is GTSNPN and CDR2 is SVGIG (reference sequence). The CDR3 length is 13 residues. Trimming stripped 0 bases from V and 2 bases from J, with 7 bases between. This CDR3 is CAWSVDLNYGYTF. In DNA, the CDR3 is TGTGCCTGGAGTGTCGACCTAAACTATGGCTACACCTTC. The full variable domain, with the rest looked up from reference TRBV30 and TRBJ1-2, is SQTIHQWPATLVQPVGSPLSLECTVEGTSNPNLYWYRQAAGRGLQLLFYSVGIGQISSEVPQNLSASRPQDRQFILSSKKLLLSDSGFYLCAWSVDLNYGYTFGSGTRLTVV.

The chain couples TRBV6-5 to TRBJ1-2, with a possible D match to TRBD1 (6 bases). The ends were cut back, 0 bases at V and 4 bases at J, with 9 bases in the middle. Germline CDR1 is MNHEY and CDR2 is SVGAGI. This CDR3 has 14 residues. CDR3 nucleotides: TGTGCCAGCAGTTACTCTGCAGGGGTCTATGGCTACACCTTC. Amino acids: CASSYSAGVYGYTF.

The J gene is TRBJ1-2, the V gene TRBV6-5; D gene unclear. V shed 7 bases and J shed 6 bases, with 12 bases lying between them. This CDR3 is built from 12 residues. Germline CDR1 and CDR2: MNHEY and SVGAGI. CDR3 amino acids: CASNNPEDGYTF. The CDR3 DNA follows: TGTGCCAGCAATAACCCCGAGGATGGCTACACCTTC.

Only one count was recorded for this clone. The gene calls are TRBV10-3 and TRBJ1-2; D may be TRBD1 (5 bases). CDR1 and CDR2 (germline): ENHRY, SYGVKD. The V end lost 3 bases, the J end lost 6 bases, and 11 bases lay between the germline ends. This CDR3 contains 13 residues. CDR3 region: CAISDFQTDGYTF. The CDR3 DNA sequence: TGTGCCATCAGTGACTTCCAGACAGATGGCTACACCTTC.

The rearrangement joins TRBV4-1 to TRBJ1-5; no firm D call. The CDR3 extends over 15 amino acids. The V and J ends lost 3 bases and 0 bases respectively, with 9 bases between them. Germline lookup yields CDR1 MGHRA and CDR2 YSYEKL. The CDR3 protein is CASSQELGSNQPQHF. CDR3 DNA: TGCGCCAGCAGCCAGGAGTTGGGTAGCAATCAGCCCCAGCATTTT.

The V and J genes are TRBV20-1 and TRBJ1-1, with no clear D. From germline, CDR1 is DFQATT and CDR2 SNEGSKA (reference sequence). The CDR3 consists of 11 residues. With 6 bases removed from V and 3 bases from J, the gap between germline ends came to 8 bases. The CDR3 nucleotides are TGCAGTGCCAGGTGGGACACTGAAGCTTTCTTT. Residues: CSARWDTEAFF.

The rearrangement uses TRBV29-1 and TRBJ2-3; tentatively, D is TRBD2 (6 bases). This CDR3 has 14 amino acids. Per germline, CDR1 SQVTM and CDR2 ANQGSEA. Trimming removed 3 bases from V and 2 bases from J, with 12 bases in between. The CDR3 loop reads CSVEDYPATDTQYF. The CDR3 coding sequence is TGCAGCGTTGAGGACTACCCAGCCACAGATACGCAGTATTTT.

The chain has TRBV4-1 and TRBJ2-7; no clear D gene. The CDR3 sequence is 14 residues long. Germline V gene data show CDR1 as MGHRA and CDR2 as YSYEKL. V was pared by 1 base and J by 6 bases, with 13 bases between. CDR3 loop: CASSQVEREPEQYF. Written as DNA, the CDR3 is TGCGCCAGCAGCCAAGTTGAGAGAGAGCCCGAGCAGTACTTC.

V usage is TRBV30 and J usage is TRBJ2-1; 15 nucleotides agree with TRBD2. The CDR3 runs 19 residues. Trimming at V came to 4 bases and at J to 1 base, leaving 11 bases not matched to a gene. CDR1 GTSNPN and CDR2 SVGIG come from the germline V gene (reference sequence). DNA of the CDR3: TGTGCCTGGACCTCCTGGACTAGCGGGGGGGCCATATCCTACAATGAGCAGTTCTTC. Residues: CAWTSWTSGGAISYNEQFF.